This T cell receptor beta chain appears in the sequencing data of a study of T cell repertoires in cytomegalovirus infection. TCRdb redid the calling of the reads with MiXCR, one entry per CDR3 protein. Of about 500,000 distinct CDR3 sequences in the sample, around a third were seen once. This CDR3 is 12 amino acids long. Losses at the gene ends were 6 bases for V and 10 bases for J; bases not matched to a gene: 7. With regard to this clonotype: What it binds is unknown.

The TCR was taken from a human donor in good health (CMV status not recorded). Some clones in this sample may be carry-over from other donors' samples. The sequencing here drew on cultured PBMCs, taken from culture after CMV antigen stimulation. J is TRBJ1-1 and V is TRBV12-3 or TRBV12-4; 8 nucleotides agree with TRBD1. The CDR3 sequence: CASSPGGEVAFF. CDR3 nucleotides: TGTGCCAGCAGCCCAGGGGGCGAGGTAGCTTTCTTT.